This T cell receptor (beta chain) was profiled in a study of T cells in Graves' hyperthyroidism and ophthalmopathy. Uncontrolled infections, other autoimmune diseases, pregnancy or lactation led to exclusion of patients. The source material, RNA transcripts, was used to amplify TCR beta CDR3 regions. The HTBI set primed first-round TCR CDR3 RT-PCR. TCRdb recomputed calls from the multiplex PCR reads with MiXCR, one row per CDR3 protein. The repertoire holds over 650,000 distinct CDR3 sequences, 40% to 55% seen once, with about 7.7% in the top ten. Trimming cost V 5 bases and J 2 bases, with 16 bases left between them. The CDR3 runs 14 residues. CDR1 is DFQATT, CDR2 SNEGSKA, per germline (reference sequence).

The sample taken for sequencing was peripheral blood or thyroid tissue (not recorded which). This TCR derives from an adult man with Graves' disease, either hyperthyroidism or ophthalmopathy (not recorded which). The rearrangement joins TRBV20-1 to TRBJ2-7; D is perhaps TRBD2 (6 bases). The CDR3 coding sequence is TGCAGTGCTCGTCCCGAGGCGGGACCCTACGAGCAGTACTTC. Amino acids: CSARPEAGPYEQYF.